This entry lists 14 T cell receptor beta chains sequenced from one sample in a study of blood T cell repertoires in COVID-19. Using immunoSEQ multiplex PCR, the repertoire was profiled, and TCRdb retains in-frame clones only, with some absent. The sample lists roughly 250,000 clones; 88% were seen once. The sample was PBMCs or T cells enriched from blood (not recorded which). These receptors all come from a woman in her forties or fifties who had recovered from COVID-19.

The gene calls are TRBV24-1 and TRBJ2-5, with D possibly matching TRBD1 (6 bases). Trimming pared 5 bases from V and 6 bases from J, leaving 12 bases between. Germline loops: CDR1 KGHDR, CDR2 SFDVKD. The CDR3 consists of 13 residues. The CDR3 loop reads CATSAQGAKTQYF. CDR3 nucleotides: TGTGCCACCAGTGCACAGGGCGCGAAGACCCAGTACTTC.

The CDR3 DNA follows: TGTGCCAGCAGCTCCGGAACTAGCGGGTCTGATCACAATGAGCAGTTCTTC. The encoded protein is CASSSGTSGSDHNEQFF. V usage is TRBV7-8 and J usage is TRBJ2-1; TRBD2 agrees at 9 bases. The CDR3 contains 17 residues. Germline CDR1 and CDR2: SGHVS and FQNEAQ. The V and J ends lost 4 bases and 5 bases, in that order; junction bases with no gene match: 12.

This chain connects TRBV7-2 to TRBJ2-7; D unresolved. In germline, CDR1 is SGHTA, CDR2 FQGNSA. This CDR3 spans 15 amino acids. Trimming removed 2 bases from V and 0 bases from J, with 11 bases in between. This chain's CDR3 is CASSLIFAVSYEQYF. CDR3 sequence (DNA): TGTGCCAGCAGCTTAATATTTGCGGTCTCCTACGAGCAGTACTTC.

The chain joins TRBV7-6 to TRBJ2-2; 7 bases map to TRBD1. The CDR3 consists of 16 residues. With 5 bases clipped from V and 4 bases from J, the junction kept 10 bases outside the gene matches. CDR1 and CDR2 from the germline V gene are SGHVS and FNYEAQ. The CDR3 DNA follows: TGTGCCAGCAGCGCCTATCCAACAGGGGCCACCGGGGAGCTGTTTTTT. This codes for CASSAYPTGATGELFF.

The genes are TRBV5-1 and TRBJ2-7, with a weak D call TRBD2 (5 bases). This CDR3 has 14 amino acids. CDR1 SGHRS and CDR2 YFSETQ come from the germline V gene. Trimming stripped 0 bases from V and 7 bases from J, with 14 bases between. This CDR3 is CASSLEARSGEQYF. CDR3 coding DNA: TGCGCCAGCAGCTTGGAGGCCCGGTCGGGGGAGCAGTACTTC.

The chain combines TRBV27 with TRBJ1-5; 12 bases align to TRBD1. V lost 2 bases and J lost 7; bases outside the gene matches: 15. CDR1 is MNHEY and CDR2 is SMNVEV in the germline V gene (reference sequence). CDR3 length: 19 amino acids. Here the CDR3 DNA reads TGTGCCAGCAGTTTAAGGGGGACAGGGGGCCTCTCATACGGGCAGCCCCAGCATTTT. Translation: CASSLRGTGGLSYGQPQHF.

The CDR3 spells CASSLSPREQFF. The CDR3 nucleotides read TGTGCCAGCAGTTTATCCCCGCGGGAGCAGTTCTTC. The V and J genes are TRBV12-3 or TRBV12-4 and TRBJ2-1, with D hard to call. There are 12 residues in the CDR3. Trimming took off 2 bases at V and 10 bases at J, with 9 bases between the two ends.

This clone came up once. CDR3 nucleotide sequence: TGTGCCAGCAAACCCGGGACTAGCTCCTACGAGCAGTACTTC. It encodes CASKPGTSSYEQYF. The rearrangement joins TRBV2 to TRBJ2-7, with 8 bases lining up with TRBD2. Germline loops: CDR1 SNHLY, CDR2 FYNNEI. The junction had 5 bases not matched to a gene; V was cut back by 7 bases and J by 0 bases. The CDR3 is 14 amino acids.

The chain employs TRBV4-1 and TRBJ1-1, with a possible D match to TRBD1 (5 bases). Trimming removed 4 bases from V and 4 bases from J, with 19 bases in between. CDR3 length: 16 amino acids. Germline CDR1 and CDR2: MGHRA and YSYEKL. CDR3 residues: CASSPGGGLGSTEAFF. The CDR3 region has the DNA TGCGCCAGCAGCCCCGGGGGAGGGCTGGGGAGCACTGAAGCTTTCTTT.

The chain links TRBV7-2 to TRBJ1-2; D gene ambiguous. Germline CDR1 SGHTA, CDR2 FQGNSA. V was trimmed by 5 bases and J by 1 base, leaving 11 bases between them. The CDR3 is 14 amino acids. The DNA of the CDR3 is TGTGCCAGCAGCGGGTCGGCGGGTAACTATGGCTACACCTTC. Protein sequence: CASSGSAGNYGYTF.

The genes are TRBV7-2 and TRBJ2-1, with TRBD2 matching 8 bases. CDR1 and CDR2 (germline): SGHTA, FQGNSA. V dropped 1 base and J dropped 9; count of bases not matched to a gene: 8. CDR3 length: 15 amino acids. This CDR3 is CASSLVTAGEGEQFF. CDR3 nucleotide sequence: TGTGCCAGCAGCTTAGTTACAGCGGGAGAGGGTGAGCAGTTCTTC.

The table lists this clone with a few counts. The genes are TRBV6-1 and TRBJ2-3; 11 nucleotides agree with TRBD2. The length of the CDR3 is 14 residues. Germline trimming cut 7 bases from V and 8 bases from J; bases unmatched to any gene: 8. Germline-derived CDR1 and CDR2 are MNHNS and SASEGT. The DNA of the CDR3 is TGTGCCAGCACCACGGGGACTAGCGGTGTTACGCAGTATTTT. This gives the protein CASTTGTSGVTQYF.

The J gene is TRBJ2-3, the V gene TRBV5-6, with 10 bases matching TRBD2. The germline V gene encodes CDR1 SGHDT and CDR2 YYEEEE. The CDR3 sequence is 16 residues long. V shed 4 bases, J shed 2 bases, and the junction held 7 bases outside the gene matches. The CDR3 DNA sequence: TGTGCCAGCAGCAAACGGACTAGCGGATACACAGATACGCAGTATTTT. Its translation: CASSKRTSGYTDTQYF.

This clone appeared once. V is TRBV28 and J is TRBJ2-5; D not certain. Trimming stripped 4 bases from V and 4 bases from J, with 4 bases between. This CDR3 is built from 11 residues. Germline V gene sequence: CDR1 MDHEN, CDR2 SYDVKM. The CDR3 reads CASSWRETQYF. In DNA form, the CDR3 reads TGTGCCAGCAGTTGGAGAGAGACCCAGTACTTC.